This T cell receptor (beta chain) was documented in a study of T-cell reconstitution after alpha-beta-depleted transplantation in children. The TCRbeta library was prepared with unique molecular identifiers. TCRdb reprocessed the PCR reads with MiXCR, giving one entry per CDR3 protein. The sample gives a few hundred thousand distinct CDR3 sequences, more than 9% of which show up once; about 9.5% is in the top ten. This clonotype has only a few counts. In germline, CDR1 is SGHTA, CDR2 FQGNSA. The ends were cut back, 1 base at V and 4 bases at J, with 10 bases in the middle. The CDR3 loop spans 15 amino acids.

The receptor's source is a human donor who donated a stem cell graft to a child with SCID. This chain links TRBV7-2 with TRBJ2-2, with a tentative D call TRBD1 (6 bases). The specimen was PBMCs from the stem cell graft donor, collected from the stem cell graft. The CDR3 is CASSLVGTSTGELFF. DNA of the CDR3: TGTGCCAGCAGCTTAGTTGGGACAAGCACCGGGGAGCTGTTTTTT.